This T cell receptor (beta chain) was sequenced in a study of blood T cells in healthy people across ages. Findings and limits, study-wide: Donor CMV status was unknown, possibly confounding expanded clonotype changes. Versus aged donors, long-lived donors had higher diversity and more naive CD4+ cells.

This clonotype was detected a few times. Its specificity is not known. Ten milliliters was the volume of peripheral blood drawn from each donor. Total RNA extracted from each sample amounted to at least 6 micrograms. Next came a second PCR, run for about 6 to 11 cycles, which used a sample-barcoded 5' primer along with a J-beta primer mix. TCRdb fed the 5' RACE reads into MiXCR, producing one record per CDR3 protein. The sample holds approximately 800,000 distinct CDR3 sequences, 35% to 50% seen once. What was sequenced was blood. The receptor was derived from an elderly man in good health.

The CDR3: CATWTGGQPQHF. The CDR3 region has the DNA TGTGCCACTTGGACCGGTGGTCAGCCCCAGCATTTT. The V and J genes are TRBV24-1 and TRBJ1-5; no reliable D call. The CDR3 loop spans 12 amino acids. Germline loops: CDR1 KGHDR, CDR2 SFDVKD. Trimming left V 10 bases short and J 6 bases short, with 12 bases between.